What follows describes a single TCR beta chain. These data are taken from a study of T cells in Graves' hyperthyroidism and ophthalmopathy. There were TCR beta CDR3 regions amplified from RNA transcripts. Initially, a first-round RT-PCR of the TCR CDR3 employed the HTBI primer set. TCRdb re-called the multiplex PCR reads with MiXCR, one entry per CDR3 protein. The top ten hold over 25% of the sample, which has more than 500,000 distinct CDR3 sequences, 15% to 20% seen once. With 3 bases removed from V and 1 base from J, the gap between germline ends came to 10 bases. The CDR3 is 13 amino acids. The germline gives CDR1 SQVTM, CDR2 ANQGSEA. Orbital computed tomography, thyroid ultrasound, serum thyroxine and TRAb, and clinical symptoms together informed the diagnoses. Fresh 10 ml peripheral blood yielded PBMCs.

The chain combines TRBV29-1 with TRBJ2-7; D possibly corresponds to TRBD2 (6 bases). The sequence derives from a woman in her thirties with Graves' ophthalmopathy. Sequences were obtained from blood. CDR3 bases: TGCAGCGTTGAGGTTGGAGGGTCCTACGAGCAGTACTTC. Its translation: CSVEVGGSYEQYF.